This T cell receptor (beta chain) was sequenced for a study of T cells after posttransplantation cyclophosphamide. The assay was immunoSEQ multiplex PCR, and TCRdb's table has in-frame clones only and misses some. This set yields 7,500 to 9,500 clones and no singletons; the top ten hold 4.5% to 7%. A marrow graft followed busulfan-fludarabine conditioning, with cyclophosphamide on days +3 and +4. General study results and limits: Blood and skin or GI T cell repertoires showed limited TRB overlap. Later blood repertoires were often dominated by clones from the donor CD8+ memory compartment. TRB clonality was highly associated with recipient CMV seropositivity and reactivation.

On this clone itself: Its target is not known.

Germline lookup yields CDR1 SQVTM and CDR2 ANQGSEA. The CDR3 consists of 14 residues. V dropped 3 bases and J dropped 5; count of bases not matched to a gene: 6. The chain uses TRBV29-1 and TRBJ1-5; 8 bases fit TRBD1. The specimen was PBMCs, collected after an allogeneic stem cell transplant with post-transplant cyclophosphamide. The receptor comes from a young adult male patient who received an allogeneic stem cell transplant from an unrelated donor, was CMV-positive, and had acute and chronic GVHD. The T cells may partly be graft donor cells. The CDR3 sequence: CSVDERGQDQPQHF. Written as DNA, the CDR3 is TGCAGCGTTGATGAGCGGGGACAGGATCAGCCCCAGCATTTT.